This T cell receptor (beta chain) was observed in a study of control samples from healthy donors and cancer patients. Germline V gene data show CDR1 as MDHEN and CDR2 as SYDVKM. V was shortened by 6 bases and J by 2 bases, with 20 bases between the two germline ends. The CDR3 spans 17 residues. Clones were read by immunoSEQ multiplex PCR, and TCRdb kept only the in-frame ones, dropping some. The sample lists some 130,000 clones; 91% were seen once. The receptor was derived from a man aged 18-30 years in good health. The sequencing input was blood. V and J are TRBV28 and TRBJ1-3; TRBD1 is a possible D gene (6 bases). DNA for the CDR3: TGTGCCAGCAGCTCAAGGGGGGCCCGGAGAACTGGAAACACCATATATTTT. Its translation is CASSSRGARRTGNTIYF.